What follows are 25 T cell receptor beta chains derived from one specimen sequenced in a study of blood T cell repertoires in COVID-19. Measured with immunoSEQ multiplex PCR; TCRdb has only the in-frame clones, and not every one. The sample lists 250,000 to 400,000 clones, more than 70% seen once, with about 5.7% in the top ten. Sequencing used PBMCs or T cells enriched from blood (not recorded which). These receptors all come from a young woman who had recovered from COVID-19.

The V gene is TRBV19, the J gene TRBJ2-7, with D hard to call. Germline assignment: CDR1 LNHDA and CDR2 SQIVND (reference sequence). V lost 4 bases and J lost 6, with 16 bases in between. This CDR3 spans 14 amino acids. CDR3 sequence: CASSTTTFPREQYF. DNA of the CDR3: TGTGCCAGTAGTACCACTACGTTTCCCCGCGAGCAGTACTTC.

The chain joins TRBV6-1 to TRBJ1-6, with TRBD1 as a possible D gene (6 bases). This CDR3 comprises 17 residues. CDR1 is MNHNS and CDR2 is SASEGT in the germline V gene. Trimming stripped 4 bases from V and 0 bases from J, with 13 bases between. The CDR3 sequence is CASSGTGGSSYNSPLHF. The CDR3 DNA reads TGTGCCAGCAGTGGAACGGGGGGCAGCTCCTATAATTCACCCCTCCACTTT.

The chain employs TRBV30 and TRBJ2-3; 8 bases fit TRBD2. CDR1 GTSNPN and CDR2 SVGIG come from the germline V gene (reference sequence). The ends lost 2 bases at V and 0 bases at J; junction bases unmatched: 4. The CDR3 covers 15 residues. CDR3 protein: CAWSPGGGSTDTQYF. The CDR3, as DNA: TGTGCCTGGAGTCCCGGCGGGGGGAGCACAGATACGCAGTATTTT.

This clone was counted a single time. This chain uses TRBV7-9 with TRBJ1-1; D perhaps matches TRBD1 (6 bases). The V end lost 5 bases, the J end lost 4 bases, and 23 bases lay between the germline ends. Germline V gene data show CDR1 as SEHNR and CDR2 as FQNEAQ (reference sequence). The CDR3 runs 17 residues. The CDR3 is CASSEWGVVRGPTEAFF. The CDR3 nucleotides are TGTGCCAGCAGCGAGTGGGGTGTCGTCAGGGGTCCCACTGAAGCTTTCTTT. Full variable domain (remainder filled in from reference TRBV7-9 and TRBJ1-1): DTGVSQNPRHKITKRGQNVTFRCDPISEHNRLYWYRQTLGQGPEFLTYFQNEAQLEKSRLLSDRFSAERPKGSFSTLEIQRTEQGDSAMYLCASSEWGVVRGPTEAFFGQGTRLTVV.

The genes are TRBV4-1 and TRBJ1-4; the D gene is possibly TRBD1 (5 bases). CDR3 length equals 15 residues. V dropped 4 bases and J dropped 5 bases, with 14 bases sitting between them. The germline CDR1 and CDR2 sequences are MGHRA and YSYEKL. The CDR3 loop reads CASSPGGGSNEKLFF. In DNA form, the CDR3 reads TGCGCCAGCAGCCCTGGGGGGGGGTCGAATGAAAAACTGTTTTTT.

The J gene is TRBJ2-5, the V gene TRBV19; D uncertain. CDR1 LNHDA and CDR2 SQIVND come from the germline V gene (reference sequence). V lost 7 bases and J lost 5, with 20 bases in between. CDR3 length: 15 amino acids. The CDR3, as DNA: TGTGCCAGTAAAATGGCGTCGGGTAGTTGGGAGACCCAGTACTTC. Translating it yields CASKMASGSWETQYF.

The chain uses TRBV6-5 and TRBJ2-6; D might be TRBD2 (5 bases). Looked up from germline, CDR1 is MNHEY and CDR2 is SVGAGI. Trimming removed 6 bases from V and 0 bases from J, with 6 bases in between. This CDR3 is 14 amino acids long. The CDR3 coding sequence is TGTGCCAGCAGGAGGGACTCTGGGGCCAACGTCCTGACTTTC. This codes for CASRRDSGANVLTF.

The chain employs TRBV6-4 and TRBJ2-2, with 10 nucleotides matching TRBD2. V trimming: 6 bases; J trimming: 7 bases; junction bases outside the gene matches: 11. The CDR3 is 16 amino acids. Germline V gene data show CDR1 as MRHNA and CDR2 as SNTAGT. CDR3 DNA: TGTGCCAGCAGCCCCTCGAGGACTAGCGGACTCGGGGAGCTGTTTTTT. Residues: CASSPSRTSGLGELFF.

The chain recombines TRBV27 with TRBJ1-1; perhaps TRBD1 as D (5 bases). The ends were cut back, 5 bases at V and 3 bases at J, with 22 bases in the middle. The CDR3 spans 17 residues. Germline V gene sequence: CDR1 MNHEY, CDR2 SMNVEV (reference sequence). The CDR3 protein is CASSPVGAGRWDTEAFF. The CDR3 bases are TGTGCCAGCAGTCCAGTCGGGGCAGGGAGGTGGGACACTGAAGCTTTCTTT.

This rearrangement joins TRBV4-2 to TRBJ2-7; 10 bases fit TRBD2. The CDR3 spans 16 residues. From germline, CDR1 is LGHNA and CDR2 YNFKEQ. The ends lost 0 bases at V and 4 bases at J; junction bases unmatched: 6. The CDR3 DNA follows: TGTGCCAGCAGCCAAGATAGCGGACTAGCGGTTTACGAGCAGTACTTC. This codes for CASSQDSGLAVYEQYF.

The chain links TRBV19 to TRBJ2-2, with 9 bases matching TRBD1. V was clipped by 1 base and J by 7 bases; unmatched bases: 10. The CDR3 length is 17 residues. CDR1 and CDR2 (germline): LNHDA, SQIVND (reference sequence). CDR3 amino acids: CASSIVNRGRDGGELFF. The CDR3 nucleotides read TGTGCCAGTAGTATAGTAAACAGGGGGCGAGATGGCGGGGAGCTGTTTTTT. Using reference TRBV19 and TRBJ2-2 for the parts outside the CDR3, the full variable domain is DGGITQSPKYLFRKEGQNVTLSCEQNLNHDAMYWYRQDPGQGLRLIYYSQIVNDFQKGDIAEGYSVSREKKESFPLTVTSAQKNPTAFYLCASSIVNRGRDGGELFFGEGSRLTVL.

The chain has TRBV9 and TRBJ1-2; D ambiguous. V lost 0 bases, J lost 8 bases, and 11 bases lay in between. The CDR3 loop spans 13 amino acids. Germline values: CDR1 SGDLS, CDR2 YYNGEE. Here the CDR3 reads CASSVGAGGGYTF. CDR3 nucleotide sequence: TGTGCCAGCAGCGTAGGGGCGGGCGGGGGCTACACCTTC.

The J gene is TRBJ2-5, the V gene TRBV3-1 (or the pseudogene TRBV3-2), with TRBD1 as a possible D gene (5 bases). This CDR3 region has 15 residues. The V gene's germline CDR1 is LGHDT and CDR2 YNNKEL (reference sequence). V lost 0 bases and J 3 bases, leaving 11 bases between the germline ends. For the CDR3, the DNA is TGTGCCAGCAGCCAAGATTTGACAGTCAAAGAGACCCAGTACTTC. It specifies CASSQDLTVKETQYF.

This sequence joins TRBV27 and TRBJ2-7, with a possible D match to TRBD1 (5 bases). The CDR3 is 14 amino acids. Germline loops: CDR1 MNHEY, CDR2 SMNVEV (reference sequence). Trimming shortened V by 5 bases and J by 2 bases, and 13 bases separated the two germline ends. Written as DNA, the CDR3 is TGTGCCAGCAGTATGGGAAGGGGCGCCTACGAGCAGTACTTC. Translating gives CASSMGRGAYEQYF.

J is TRBJ2-1 and V is TRBV27, with TRBD1 identical over 8 bases. CDR1 is MNHEY and CDR2 is SMNVEV in the germline V gene (reference sequence). Losses at the gene ends were 5 bases for V and 7 bases for J; bases not matched to a gene: 7. This CDR3 has 14 residues. The CDR3 sequence: CASSTQDRENEQFF. DNA of the CDR3: TGTGCCAGCAGTACCCAGGACAGGGAGAATGAGCAGTTCTTC.

Of note for this clone: Germline and junction disagree at one end, which may indicate a read error. This sequence joins TRBV11-2 and TRBJ2-7; 8 nucleotides line up with TRBD1. The germline CDR1 and CDR2 sequences are SGHAT and FQNNGV. The CDR3 spans 13 residues. The CDR3 reads CASSGLRVQGADF. The CDR3 DNA follows: TGTGCCAGCAGCGGTCTGAGGGTCCAGGGGGCGGACTTC.

V is TRBV30 and J is TRBJ2-1; TRBD1 is a possible D gene (5 bases). This CDR3 comprises 16 residues. Germline V lookup: CDR1 GTSNPN, CDR2 SVGIG (reference sequence). V was shortened by 2 bases and J by 0 bases, with 14 bases between the two germline ends. Here the CDR3 reads CAWSRLFRDSYNEQFF. The DNA for the CDR3 is TGTGCCTGGAGTCGGCTTTTCAGGGACTCCTACAATGAGCAGTTCTTC.

The chain combines TRBV6-5 with TRBJ2-4; TRBD2 matches at 8 bases. The germline gives CDR1 MNHEY, CDR2 SVGAGI. Germline trimming cut 3 bases from V and 2 bases from J; bases unmatched to any gene: 6. The CDR3 is made up of 16 amino acids. CDR3 loop: CASSYSGDPSKNIQYF. The CDR3 bases are TGTGCCAGCAGTTATAGCGGGGACCCTTCCAAAAACATTCAGTACTTC.

The chain recombines TRBV7-9 with TRBJ2-2, with D possibly being TRBD2 (6 bases). The germline gives CDR1 SEHNR, CDR2 FQNEAQ (reference sequence). The CDR3 is 15 residues long. The V end was cut by 2 bases, the J end by 7 bases, with 14 bases between. CDR3: CASSLRTAGDGELFF. The CDR3 coding sequence is TGTGCCAGCAGCTTACGTACAGCGGGTGACGGGGAGCTGTTTTTT.

This sequence joins TRBV7-2 and TRBJ2-2, with 8 bases that match TRBD1. The V gene end was trimmed by 6 bases and the J gene end by 6 bases; junction bases not matched to a gene: 6. CDR3 size: 14 residues. From germline, CDR1 is SGHTA and CDR2 FQGNSA. Here the CDR3 reads CASSSRTGPGELFF. The CDR3 coding sequence is TGTGCCAGCAGTTCTAGGACAGGGCCCGGGGAGCTGTTTTTT.

This rearrangement joins TRBV20-1 to TRBJ1-2; D ambiguous. There are 8 residues in the CDR3. V gave up 8 bases and J gave up 5 bases, with 3 bases separating them. CDR1 is DFQATT, CDR2 SNEGSKA, per germline (reference sequence). CDR3 DNA: TGCAGTCCGTATGGCTACACCTTC. The encoded protein is CSPYGYTF.

The chain combines TRBV28 with TRBJ1-2, with D unresolved. The germline CDR1 and CDR2 sequences are MDHEN and SYDVKM. CDR3 size: 15 residues. With 4 bases removed from V and 0 bases from J, the gap between germline ends came to 12 bases. CDR3 residues: CASSYLRRSNYGYTF. DNA for the CDR3: TGTGCCAGCAGTTACCTGAGGAGATCTAACTATGGCTACACCTTC.

The CDR3 reads CASSPGGRNTEAFF. The CDR3 coding sequence is TGTGCCAGCAGCCCCGGGGGGAGGAACACTGAAGCTTTCTTT. V is TRBV7-3 and J is TRBJ1-1, with D perhaps matching TRBD1 (5 bases). CDR3 length: 14 amino acids. V lost 5 bases and J lost 1, with 11 bases in between. Germline CDR1 and CDR2: SGHTA and FQGTGA.

The V and J genes are TRBV6-2 or TRBV6-3 and TRBJ1-2; 12 nucleotides line up with TRBD1. Unmatched junction bases numbered 6, after V lost 5 bases and J lost 8 bases. The CDR3 runs to 14 residues. CDR1 and CDR2 (germline): MNHEY, SVGEGT. The DNA for the CDR3 is TGTGCCAGCAGTCCCAGGGACAGGGGGCACGGCTACACCTTC. Translation gives CASSPRDRGHGYTF.

There are a few counts of this clone. The gene calls are TRBV11-3 and TRBJ2-7, with TRBD2 as a possible D gene (7 bases). CDR1 is SGHNT and CDR2 is YENEEA in the germline V gene. The CDR3 consists of 15 residues. V lost 4 bases and J lost 0, with 13 bases in between. Here the CDR3 reads CASSYGGGSSYEQYF. For the CDR3, the DNA is TGTGCCAGCAGCTATGGGGGCGGGAGCTCCTACGAGCAGTACTTC.